One sample yielded the 9 T cell receptor beta chains listed below, sequenced in a study of radiation and T cells in renal cell carcinoma. Assay: immunoSEQ multiplex PCR; the TCRdb copy retains only in-frame clones and omits some. The repertoire holds roughly 170,000 clones, with 88% as singletons. Time point denoted: blood 4 weeks post-SBRT, at nephrectomy. As to treatment: 15 Gy SBRT to primary tumor, nephrectomy 4 weeks later. Sample: blood, taken from a patient whose treatment included radiotherapy and nephrectomy. The source is a woman aged 50 to 60 with renal cell carcinoma.

V gene TRBV4-2 combines with J gene TRBJ1-3; a weak D match, TRBD1 (6 bases). The V end lost 2 bases, the J end lost 2 bases, and 10 bases lay between the germline ends. Germline V CDR1 and CDR2: LGHNA, YNFKEQ. The CDR3 length is 15 residues. The DNA of the CDR3 is TGTGCCAGCAGCCAAACAGGGTTTGCTGGAAACACCATATATTTT. This sequence encodes CASSQTGFAGNTIYF.

Comments on this clone: Other nucleotide sequences in the sample specify the same CDR3. The J gene is TRBJ1-5, the V gene TRBV19, with TRBD1 identical over 8 bases. J gave up 2 bases and V 5 bases, and 5 bases lay outside the gene matches. CDR1 and CDR2 (germline): LNHDA, SQIVND (reference sequence). The CDR3 is 15 amino acids. CDR3 residues: CASSSGQGGNQPQHF. In nucleotides, the CDR3 is TGTGCCAGTAGTTCCGGACAGGGTGGCAATCAGCCCCAGCATTTT.

V is TRBV19 and J is TRBJ2-1, with 9 positions matching TRBD1. J gave up 7 bases and V 5 bases, and 15 bases lay outside the gene matches. This CDR3 spans 17 amino acids. The germline V gene encodes CDR1 LNHDA and CDR2 SQIVND (reference sequence). The CDR3 region is CASSAIPGQGSRNEQFF. CDR3 DNA: TGTGCCAGTAGTGCCATCCCGGGACAGGGATCAAGGAATGAGCAGTTCTTC. Full variable domain (outside the CDR3, taken from reference TRBV19 and TRBJ2-1): DGGITQSPKYLFRKEGQNVTLSCEQNLNHDAMYWYRQDPGQGLRLIYYSQIVNDFQKGDIAEGYSVSREKKESFPLTVTSAQKNPTAFYLCASSAIPGQGSRNEQFFGPGTRLTVL.

CDR3 sequence: CASSVTTDRVGPPDTQYF. CDR3 DNA sequence: TGTGCCAGCAGCGTAACCACTGACAGGGTTGGCCCTCCAGATACGCAGTATTTT. The chain joins TRBV9 to TRBJ2-3; 7 bases agree with TRBD1. Germline V gene data show CDR1 as SGDLS and CDR2 as YYNGEE. There are 18 residues in the CDR3. V was pared by 1 base and J by 4 bases, with 15 bases of the junction left unmatched. Based on the CDR3 plus reference TRBV9 and TRBJ2-3, the full variable domain is DSGVTQTPKHLITATGQRVTLRCSPRSGDLSVYWYQQSLDQGLQFLIQYYNGEERAKGNILERFSAQQFPDLHSELNLSSLELGDSALYFCASSVTTDRVGPPDTQYFGPGTRLTVL.

The chain employs TRBV14 and TRBJ2-5; 10 bases agree with TRBD1. Germline V gene data show CDR1 as SGHDN and CDR2 as FVKESK. V trimming: 4 bases; J trimming: 3 bases; junction bases outside the gene matches: 5. The CDR3 is 15 amino acids. The CDR3 is CASSRRQGAKETQYF. The CDR3 bases are TGTGCCAGCAGCCGAAGACAGGGGGCTAAAGAGACCCAGTACTTC.

The V and J genes are TRBV5-1 and TRBJ1-1; D possibly corresponds to TRBD1 (6 bases). Trimming pared 4 bases from V and 2 bases from J, leaving 9 bases between. The CDR3 contains 13 residues. The germline V gene encodes CDR1 SGHRS and CDR2 YFSETQ. CDR3: CASSRTANTEAFF. The CDR3 DNA sequence: TGCGCCAGCAGCCGGACAGCAAACACTGAAGCTTTCTTT.

Points on this clone: A junction boundary mismatches the germline segment, possibly from a read error. V usage is TRBV2 and J usage is TRBJ2-5, with a weak D call TRBD1 (6 bases). The CDR3 sequence is 14 residues long. The germline CDR1 and CDR2 sequences are SNHLY and FYNNEI. Here the CDR3 reads CASREGQNQETQYF. The CDR3 DNA is TGTGCCAGCAGGGAAGGACAGAACCAAGAGACCCAGTACTTC. The full variable domain, rest sourced from reference TRBV2 and TRBJ2-5, is EPEVTQTPSHQVTQMGQEVILRCVPISNHLYFYWYRQILGQKVEFLVSFYNNEISEKSEIFDDQFSVERPDGSNFTLKIRSTKLEDSAMYFCASREGQNQETQYFGPGTRLLVL.

The chain links TRBV2 to TRBJ1-2; D is uncertain. This CDR3 region has 12 residues. V lost 6 bases to trimming and J lost 5 bases, with 10 bases between them. Germline loops: CDR1 SNHLY, CDR2 FYNNEI. CDR3 residues: CASRLDPYGYTF. CDR3 coding DNA: TGTGCCAGCAGATTGGATCCTTATGGCTACACCTTC.

J is TRBJ1-4 and V is TRBV5-1; 9 bases align to TRBD1. Germline V gives CDR1 SGHRS, CDR2 YFSETQ. Trimming cost V 4 bases and J 8 bases; bases outside gene matches: 6. This CDR3 is 14 amino acids long. CDR3 in DNA: TGCGCCAGCAGCCCACAGGGGGCCAGGGAAAAACTGTTTTTT. This sequence encodes CASSPQGAREKLFF.